This T cell receptor (beta chain) was found in a study of shared clonotypes between healthy human individuals (dated by TCRdb to about 2020). Notes on the research overall: Three men and a couple of women, aged 18 to 49 years, made up the cohort. Per donor, three plates each were used for CD4 naive and CD4 memory, two for CD8 naive, and one for CD8 memory. To estimate repertoire size and how much clonotypes are shared between individuals, the study performed deep sequencing of blood TCR repertoires from a few healthy adults. Different laboratories and diverse techniques were used to prepare libraries and sequence TCR repertoires, to increase sequencing depth and limit assay-specific biases. Per donor, leukapheresis produced somewhere between about 0.85 and 9.5 billion PBMCs. Results the study describes overall, beyond this receptor: Naive subsets generally had larger estimated clonotype richness than memory subsets did. Sampling was limited to blood, and TCR repertoires in tissue likely differ from TCR repertoires in blood. Pairwise subsampling led to the expectation that sequencing depth would affect the degree of clonotype sharing among donors. The small number of donors limited the genetic and exposure-history diversity represented. Sharing across several donors was observed for 4.5% to 6.5% of naive CD4, 3.5% of naive CD8, roughly 2.4% of memory CD4, and roughly 0.43% of memory CD8 clonotypes. Incomplete sequencing was indicated by rarefaction of sorted-subset datasets, despite the large sequencing depth. Clonotypes shared by all four sorted-subset donors showed higher generation probabilities than non-shared clonotypes.

Using the deep immunoSEQ assay, multiplex PCR amplified TCR CDR3 regions from genomic DNA. For each cell subset, the extracted genomic DNA was distributed evenly across all wells of several immunoSEQ 96-well plates, and each plate served as one replicate. For sorted subsets, approximately 0.2 ug of genomic DNA, equivalent to roughly 30,000 T cell genomes, went into each replicate PCR. The purified libraries were quantified using a Qubit 3.0 fluorometer, sized with a Bioanalyzer 2100, and then quantified again using the KAPA Library Quantification kit. A separate single-read 150-cycle Illumina NextSeq 550 flow cell was used to sequence each immunoSEQ 96-well plate. Regarding the original processing steps: Because the immunoSEQ output included only junctional sequences and no quality scores, the filtering could not be the same as the filtering used for full-length reads. To assign V/J genes and CDR3, sequences were annotated against IMGT germline references using PyIR, a Python wrapper for IgBLAST v1.9. Reads were filtered out if the reads had weak V/J assignments (E-value above 1e-6), no CDR3, stop codons, out-of-frame junctions, or ambiguous translated residues. A V3J clonotype was defined by an identical inferred V gene, J gene, and CDR3 amino acid sequence. To compute the percentage overlap between repertoires, the number of shared unique clonotypes was divided by the size of the smaller repertoire. Three approaches were used to assess repertoire richness: RTK rarefaction, the Chao1 estimator, and Recon v2.1 estimates of unobserved clonotypes. For all TCRbeta clonotypes obtained by the gDNA method from a handful of donors, generation probabilities were computed with OLGA. What TCRdb holds here is the immuneACCESS table cut down to in-frame rearrangements. Part of the clones is not present; checked against another copy, under half of the missing clones reflect an unresolved V gene, and the others are unexplained. V and J calls plus clone size are reproduced from that table; the DNA served to infer D and trimming. A total of 1.5 million to 2.5 million clones appear in this sample, about 95% of them only once. Of the sample, roughly 1.2% falls within the top ten clones.

For the CD8 naive samples, CD45RO-negative cells were positively selected for CCR7, yielding a CD45RA+CCR7+ population from which TemRA cells were excluded. Donors were healthy HIV-negative adults with no recently reported acute infections or vaccinations. All donors were Caucasian adults living in Nashville, Tennessee, USA. After blood collection by leukapheresis, PBMCs were isolated using Ficoll-Histopaque density gradient centrifugation and then cryopreserved in the vapor phase of liquid nitrogen. Analytical flow cytometry was used to check the purity and quantity of every magnetically sorted T cell population. Genomic DNA was isolated from each sorted fraction and quantified by UV absorbance on a Nanodrop 2000c. In the case of this clone: The antigen this receptor binds is unknown. Per-base quality was not reported, and no clone a single base away is much larger than it.

The origin of this receptor is a man aged 18-30 years in good health. Sequencing was done on a sample of naive CD8+ T cells sorted from blood. According to the study, the label for this sample's cell subset or site signals: CD45RA+CCR7+.

The CDR3 has the sequence CATSRDLGAGGDEQYF. The sequenced DNA: TGTGCCACCAGCAGAGATTTGGGGGCTGGGGGGGACGAGCAGTACTTC. The sequence is built from TRBV15 and TRBJ2-7; TRBD2 is possibly the D segment (7 matching bases). The germline V gene (reference sequence) yields LNHNV for CDR1 and YYDKDF for CDR2. V is clipped by 0 bases and J by 5 bases, and the sequence between their germline boundaries is 17 bases long. Its CDR3 holds 16 amino acids, cysteine through phenylalanine. Solely the CDR3 DNA is kept, with 48 bases framed from the first base.